These 30 T cell receptor beta chains were sequenced from one sample in a study of T-cell reconstitution after alpha-beta-depleted transplantation in children. Preparation of the TCRbeta library used unique molecular identifiers. Each CDR3 protein gets one entry after TCRdb re-called the PCR reads with MiXCR. The data contain 600,000 to 800,000 distinct CDR3 sequences, less than 15% of them seen just once; the ten biggest clones take up 0.79%. Sample: PBMCs, taken before TCRalphabeta/CD19-depleted stem cell transplant. Source of these receptors: a girl aged 2 to 10 with congenital amegakaryocytic thrombocytopenia, due to receive a stem cell transplant.

This clonotype turned up a few times. The chain uses TRBV5-1 and TRBJ2-5, with 8 bases that match TRBD1. Germline trimming cut 4 bases from V and 4 bases from J; bases unmatched to any gene: 9. From germline, CDR1 is SGHRS and CDR2 YFSETQ. The CDR3 loop spans 15 amino acids. The CDR3 sequence is CASSIGQGVVETQYF. The CDR3 DNA reads as TGCGCCAGCAGCATCGGACAGGGTGTAGTAGAGACCCAGTACTTC.

Regarding this clonotype: Since a much larger clone is just one base distant, this may be a read error. The chain carries TRBV5-6 and TRBJ2-4; TRBD2 might be the D (6 bases). Per germline, CDR1 SGHDT and CDR2 YYEEEE. Trimming took 4 bases from V and 9 from J, leaving 20 bases between them. The CDR3 loop spans 15 amino acids. CDR3 loop: CASSIGFEAGGIQYF. CDR3 in DNA: TGTGCCAGCAGCATAGGGTTTGAAGCCGGGGGCATTCAGTACTTC.

This clonotype showed up many times. This rearrangement joins TRBV7-2 to TRBJ2-1; D possibly corresponds to TRBD1 (6 bases). This CDR3 comprises 15 residues. Germline CDR1 reads SGHTA; CDR2 reads FQGNSA. V was trimmed by 4 bases and J by 3 bases, leaving 13 bases between them. CDR3 in DNA: TGTGCCAGCAGCTCCCAGGGGTTGGTCTACAATGAGCAGTTCTTC. Translating gives CASSSQGLVYNEQFF.

As for this clonotype: A much larger clonotype is one base distant, so this may be a read error. CDR3 protein: CASTLVSRDTQYF. The DNA of the CDR3 is TGTGCCAGCACCTTAGTGTCGCGGGATACGCAGTATTTT. The genes are TRBV7-6 and TRBJ2-3; D is unclear. The CDR3 length is 13 residues. Germline V gene sequence: CDR1 SGHVS, CDR2 FNYEAQ.

This clonotype has at least ten counts. The V gene is TRBV29-1, the J gene TRBJ2-2; D remains unclear. V gave up 6 bases and J gave up 6 bases, with 17 bases separating them. This CDR3 spans 14 amino acids. Germline loops: CDR1 SQVTM, CDR2 ANQGSEA. In nucleotides, the CDR3 is TGCAGCGTCAACGACGGCCCTCTGGCCGGGGAGCTGTTTTTT. Translating it yields CSVNDGPLAGELFF.

This chain links TRBV12-3 or TRBV12-4 with TRBJ2-6, with unresolved D. The CDR3 consists of 14 residues. V dropped 6 bases and J dropped 0 bases, with 6 bases sitting between them. The CDR3 is CASRWSSGANVLTF. DNA of the CDR3: TGTGCCAGCAGATGGAGCTCTGGGGCCAACGTCCTGACTTTC.

There are many counts of this clonotype. CDR3 in amino acids: CASSLSTGAGHTDTQYF. As DNA, the CDR3 is TGCGCCAGCAGCTTGTCGACTGGGGCGGGCCACACAGATACGCAGTATTTT. V usage is TRBV5-1 and J usage is TRBJ2-3; D possibly uses TRBD1 or TRBD2 (5 bases each). The CDR3 is 17 amino acids. Germline CDR1 reads SGHRS; CDR2 reads YFSETQ. V was shortened by 1 base and J by 2 bases, with 17 bases between the two germline ends.

This chain joins TRBV7-3 and TRBJ1-1; tentatively, D is TRBD1 (6 bases). Looked up from germline, CDR1 is SGHTA and CDR2 is FQGTGA. V was pared by 1 base and J by 5 bases, with 26 bases between. This CDR3 comprises 19 residues. The CDR3 is CASSLRGADGRGRGTEAFF. CDR3 coding DNA: TGTGCCAGCAGCTTAAGGGGGGCGGACGGTCGGGGAAGAGGGACTGAAGCTTTCTTT. The variable domain in full, with the rest retrieved from reference TRBV7-3 and TRBJ1-1, is GAGVSQTPSNKVTEKGKYVELRCDPISGHTALYWYRQSLGQGPEFLIYFQGTGAADDSGLPNDRFFAVRPEGSVSTLKIQRTERGDSAVYLCASSLRGADGRGRGTEAFFGQGTRLTVV.

There are a few counts of this clonotype. The V call is TRBV12-3 or TRBV12-4, the J call TRBJ2-1, with 7 bases that match TRBD2. Trimming cost V 5 bases and J 5 bases; bases outside gene matches: 6. The CDR3 length is 14 residues. Here the CDR3 DNA reads TGTGCCAGCAGTACGGGAGGCCCCAACAATGAGCAGTTCTTC. The encoded protein is CASSTGGPNNEQFF.

This clonotype was recorded at least ten times. The chain joins TRBV12-3 or TRBV12-4 to TRBJ2-1; 9 bases agree with TRBD2. Unmatched junction bases numbered 4, after V lost 6 bases and J lost 1 base. The CDR3 runs 15 residues. As DNA, the CDR3 is TGTGCCAGCAGGCCCCTAGCGGGATCCTACAATGAGCAGTTCTTC. It yields the protein CASRPLAGSYNEQFF.

This clonotype was seen a few times. V and J are TRBV20-1 and TRBJ2-1; 9 bases map to TRBD1. CDR1 is DFQATT and CDR2 is SNEGSKA in the germline V gene (reference sequence). J gave up 10 bases and V 6 bases, and 16 bases lay outside the gene matches. This CDR3 spans 15 amino acids. The CDR3 here is CSANSAGQGGGEQFF. The CDR3 nucleotides read TGCAGTGCCAATTCAGCGGGACAGGGAGGAGGGGAGCAGTTCTTC.

The chain has TRBV3-1 and TRBJ2-5; no firm D call. The V and J ends lost 0 bases and 5 bases respectively, with 10 bases between them. The CDR3 is made up of 14 amino acids. Germline CDR1 LGHDT, CDR2 YNNKEL (reference sequence). The CDR3 sequence is CASSQDSLEETQYF. The CDR3, as DNA: TGTGCCAGCAGCCAAGATAGCCTGGAGGAGACCCAGTACTTC.

This clonotype showed up just a few times. The chain recombines TRBV7-2 with TRBJ2-3; a possible D gene is TRBD2 (6 bases). Per germline, CDR1 SGHTA and CDR2 FQGNSA. The V gene lost 6 bases and the J gene lost 2 bases, with 12 bases spanning the gap. The CDR3 totals 14 residues. The CDR3 sequence is CASRGGTFTDTQYF. The CDR3 DNA reads TGTGCCAGCAGAGGCGGGACTTTCACAGATACGCAGTATTTT.

This clonotype was counted only a few times. The V and J genes are TRBV15 and TRBJ2-5; 7 bases are a match to TRBD2. This CDR3 comprises 23 residues. Germline V CDR1 and CDR2: LNHNV, YYDKDF (reference sequence). V lost 1 base, J lost 4 bases, and 30 bases stayed unmatched. Here the CDR3 DNA reads TGTGCCACCAGCAGAGCAGGGTGGTCGGATTCCGGGGGGATTCCGTTGAGAATAGAGACCCAGTACTTC. Residues: CATSRAGWSDSGGIPLRIETQYF.

This clonotype has more than one count but fewer than ten. This chain uses TRBV5-1 with TRBJ2-7, with 7 bases aligning to TRBD1. The V gene end was trimmed by 0 bases and the J gene end by 0 bases; junction bases not matched to a gene: 3. The CDR3 is 15 residues long. Germline assignment: CDR1 SGHRS and CDR2 YFSETQ. In DNA, the CDR3 is TGCGCCAGCAGCTTGGACCGGGACAGCTCCTACGAGCAGTACTTC. Protein sequence: CASSLDRDSSYEQYF.

V usage is TRBV5-5 and J usage is TRBJ2-7, with D possibly TRBD1 on 6 matching bases. V shed 3 bases and J shed 2 bases, with 15 bases lying between them. This CDR3 region has 15 residues. Germline V gene data show CDR1 as SGHKS and CDR2 as YYEKEE (reference sequence). CDR3 coding DNA: TGTGCCAGCAGCTGGGGACAATGGATCCCCTACGAGCAGTACTTC. Translated: CASSWGQWIPYEQYF.

The V and J genes are TRBV6-1 and TRBJ2-4; the D gene is possibly TRBD1 (6 bases). The V gene lost 5 bases and the J gene lost 0 bases, with 20 bases spanning the gap. The CDR3 spans 18 residues. CDR1 and CDR2 from the germline V gene are MNHNS and SASEGT. DNA of the CDR3: TGTGCCAGCAGTAAGGACCAGGGGCGACATATAGCCAAAAACATTCAGTACTTC. This gives the protein CASSKDQGRHIAKNIQYF.

This clonotype was observed many times. The chain uses TRBV6-1 and TRBJ2-1; D might be TRBD2 (5 bases). CDR3 length: 16 residues. The germline gives CDR1 MNHNS, CDR2 SASEGT. V gave up 5 bases and J gave up 3 bases, with 17 bases separating them. CDR3: CASSPGLWRNYNEQFF. Written as DNA, the CDR3 is TGTGCCAGCAGTCCTGGGCTCTGGAGGAACTACAATGAGCAGTTCTTC.

The gene calls are TRBV5-1 and TRBJ2-4; D is possibly TRBD2 (5 bases). CDR1 SGHRS and CDR2 YFSETQ come from the germline V gene. V shed 7 bases and J shed 9 bases, with 20 bases lying between them. This CDR3 spans 14 amino acids. The CDR3: CASLTASRETIQYF. DNA of the CDR3: TGCGCCAGCCTTACGGCTAGCCGGGAAACCATTCAGTACTTC.

This clonotype was counted many times. The V and J genes are TRBV5-1 and TRBJ2-4; D unclear. The CDR3 totals 14 residues. The germline V gene has CDR1 SGHRS and CDR2 YFSETQ. V was clipped by 7 bases and J by 1 base, with 12 bases between them. The chain's CDR3 is CASPHHGAKNIQYF. CDR3 bases: TGCGCCAGCCCCCATCACGGGGCCAAAAACATTCAGTACTTC.

V is TRBV19 and J is TRBJ2-2; 8 nucleotides line up with TRBD1. Germline values: CDR1 LNHDA, CDR2 SQIVND (reference sequence). After removal of 5 bases from V and 6 bases from J, the junction contained 14 bases not matched to a gene. The length of the CDR3 is 17 residues. CDR3 coding DNA: TGTGCCAGTAGTCCACCAGCGGCAGGGGGCGGGCCCGGGGAGCTGTTTTTT. It encodes CASSPPAAGGGPGELFF.

This clonotype occurred many times. The chain is built from TRBV5-1 and TRBJ1-1; 7 bases agree with TRBD1. Germline lookup yields CDR1 SGHRS and CDR2 YFSETQ. V was clipped by 0 bases and J by 0 bases; unmatched bases: 11. This CDR3 region has 18 residues. The chain's CDR3 is CASSLGGNLGQMNTEAFF. The CDR3 DNA reads TGCGCCAGCAGCTTGGGGGGGAATCTGGGACAGATGAACACTGAAGCTTTCTTT.

This clonotype came up a few times. The chain links TRBV7-3 to TRBJ2-1; 12 nucleotides line up with TRBD2. Germline lookup yields CDR1 SGHTA and CDR2 FQGTGA. The CDR3 consists of 16 residues. With V trimmed by 4 bases and J by 7 bases, 8 bases remained unmatched. The CDR3 loop reads CASSSSLAGGWNEQFF. The CDR3 region has the DNA TGTGCCAGCAGCTCCTCACTAGCGGGAGGTTGGAATGAGCAGTTCTTC. Variable domain in full (rest from reference TRBV7-3 and TRBJ2-1): GAGVSQTPSNKVTEKGKYVELRCDPISGHTALYWYRQSLGQGPEFLIYFQGTGAADDSGLPNDRFFAVRPEGSVSTLKIQRTERGDSAVYLCASSSSLAGGWNEQFFGPGTRLTVL.

This clonotype was counted many times. The chain has TRBV20-1 and TRBJ2-3, with D possibly matching TRBD2 (5 bases). V was cut by 2 bases and J by 4 bases, with 13 bases left in between. Germline V gene lookup returns CDR1 DFQATT and CDR2 SNEGSKA (reference sequence). The CDR3 is 14 amino acids. CDR3 DNA: TGCAGTGCTAGAACGGGAAGTCTATCAGATACGCAGTATTTT. Translation: CSARTGSLSDTQYF.

The genes are TRBV12-3 or TRBV12-4 and TRBJ1-2; the D gene is possibly TRBD1 (6 bases). The ends were cut back, 6 bases at V and 4 bases at J, with 21 bases in the middle. The CDR3 length is 16 residues. The CDR3 DNA follows: TGTGCCAGCAGCCTTTTTTGGGGGGCTGTCGCCTATGGCTACACCTTC. Translation gives CASSLFWGAVAYGYTF.

This clonotype was picked up many times. V gene TRBV7-7 combines with J gene TRBJ2-1; TRBD1 matches at 7 bases. This CDR3 contains 16 residues. Looked up from germline, CDR1 is SSHAT and CDR2 is FNYEAQ (reference sequence). The V segment lost 6 bases and the J segment 4 bases; nucleotides outside the gene matches: 12. The CDR3, as DNA: TGTGCCAGCAGTCCCACAGGGGCCTCCCATTACAATGAGCAGTTCTTC. The encoded protein is CASSPTGASHYNEQFF.

This clonotype was detected ten times or more. This chain connects TRBV20-1 to TRBJ1-1; D is possibly TRBD1 (5 bases). CDR3 length: 14 residues. Trimming removed 1 base from V and 4 bases from J, with 13 bases in between. The germline V gene has CDR1 DFQATT and CDR2 SNEGSKA (reference sequence). The CDR3 protein is CSARVLREVTEAFF. DNA of the CDR3: TGCAGTGCTAGAGTCCTCAGGGAGGTCACTGAAGCTTTCTTT.

On this clonotype itself: A read error may explain this, as a much larger clone is one base away. The chain employs TRBV28 and TRBJ2-1, with 10 positions matching TRBD2. After removal of 9 bases from V and 7 bases from J, the junction contained 6 bases not matched to a gene. The CDR3 sequence is 13 residues long. Looked up from germline, CDR1 is MDHEN and CDR2 is SYDVKM. CDR3 sequence reads: CASHSGRPNEQFF. In DNA form, the CDR3 reads TGTGCCAGTCATAGCGGGAGGCCGAATGAGCAGTTCTTC.

This clonotype has a count of ten or more. The chain recombines TRBV5-1 with TRBJ2-7, with D unresolved. Trimming removed 0 bases at V and 5 bases at J, with 15 bases between. The CDR3 is made up of 15 amino acids. Germline CDR1 SGHRS, CDR2 YFSETQ. Written as DNA, the CDR3 is TGCGCCAGCAGCTTGGAAGAGGAGAGTCACCACGAGCAGTACTTC. Translating gives CASSLEEESHHEQYF.

This clonotype has at least ten counts. CDR3 in DNA: TGCAGTGCTGTGGCCCTAGGAGAGCCGCAGTATTTT. Translating gives CSAVALGEPQYF. This chain links TRBV20-1 with TRBJ2-3; D not resolved. V lost 5 bases and J 10 bases, leaving 16 bases between the germline ends. The CDR3 is 12 residues long. The germline CDR1 and CDR2 sequences are DFQATT and SNEGSKA (reference sequence).